This T cell receptor (beta chain) was recovered during a study of blood T cell repertoires in COVID-19 (dated by TCRdb to 2020 to 2021). Context from the whole study: The collaborator samples originated in the United States, Italy and Spain and spanned the acute and convalescent phases of COVID-19. The material from the prospective study consisted of cDNA or gDNA derived from T cells, B-cell-depleted T cells, or PBMCs. Deeply sampled blood TCRbeta repertoires from subjects exposed to, actively infected with, or recovered from COVID-19 were included in the dataset. Where available, HLA class I and class II types were obtained from metadata supplied by the sample provider rather than from assay-based typing. The samples were drawn from the first 160 participants of the ongoing ImmuneRACE study and from 950 to 1,500 subjects provided by 6 global collaborators. The repertoires were released in a freely available public database meant as a resource for research on the immune response to SARS-CoV-2. Sample metadata almost always included a de-identified subject ID, COVID-19 status, age in years and sex.

In this sample, this clone turned up a few times. What this receptor recognizes is not known. No qualities accompany the bases; no much larger clone lies one base away. The same CDR3 is also encoded by other DNA sequences in this sample. Measured from the cysteine to the phenylalanine, the CDR3 is 11 residues long. The read is trimmed to its CDR3 DNA, 33 bases read in frame from base 1. Trimming at the junction amounts to 6 bases on V and 2 bases on J, and the germline ends lie 5 bases apart. Taken from the germline V gene, the CDR1 and CDR2 loops are SGHAT and FQNNGV. One collaborating source in Seattle enrolled patients while the patients were actively infected and followed the patients over time throughout the course of disease. Each collaborating institution followed its own protocols to collect whole blood in K2EDTA tubes. For TCRbeta analysis, collaborators shipped samples in one of three forms: frozen whole blood, isolated PBMCs, or DNA extracted from either of those sample types.

The immunoSEQ Assay, a bias-controlled multiplex PCR, was used to amplify TCRbeta CDR3 regions from genomic DNA. Per the source publication's procedure: Within the assay, amplification of reference gene primers was used to estimate how many nucleated cells each sample contained. To quantify the absolute abundance of each unique TCRbeta CDR3 rearrangement, sequence reads were collapsed and filtered. Productive Simpson clonality was computed per sample as the square root of Simpson's diversity index over productive rearrangements. The immuneACCESS repertoire file appears here via TCRdb, limited to in-frame rearrangements. These files lack a portion of the clones; in checked studies, under half of the deficit traces to unresolved V genes, and the cause of the others is not known. D and trimming were read from the DNA, whereas the V and J calls and clone size are those reported in that table. Here the sample has 300,000 to 350,000 clones; about 90% occur a single time. The ten largest clones add up to around 0.97% of the sample.

What the work shows at the level of the full study, not this receptor alone: The quantity of clinical and demographic metadata differed by source and by participant and was supplied without curation.

Source material: peripheral blood. The sequence came from a woman aged 40 to 50 with COVID-19, enrolled during active disease. Here the chain combines TRBV11-2 and TRBJ2-7; no D gene is confidently identified. The DNA sequence is as follows: TGTGCCAGCAGTTCTACCTACGAGCAGTACTTC. Its amino acids are CASSSTYEQYF.